This TCR beta chain comes out of a study of monozygotic twins with inflammatory bowel disease. UMIs that had a 6-nucleotide sample barcode were put in using template switching. TCRalpha and TCRbeta cDNA underwent two nested PCRs of around 15 and 9 cycles. No DNA is given; TCRdb re-called the 5' RACE reads and lists each CDR3 protein once. The data include around 230,000 distinct CDR3 sequences; the top ten clones carry approximately 1.6%. Germline V gene data show CDR1 as SGHTA and CDR2 as FQGNSA. There are 12 residues in the CDR3. Findings and caveats of the study: Patient repertoires may have gained variability from differing immunosuppressive treatments. Clonotypes shared with others were fewer in IBD patients than in healthy twins, especially with disease activity.

A word on this clonotype: Its antigen remains unidentified.

The genes are TRBV7-2 and TRBJ2-2. The sequencing sample was made of blood. The receptor's source is a human donor with ulcerative colitis or Crohn's disease, or a healthy co-twin of an affected twin (not recorded which). The CDR3 reads CASSLDSGELFF. The entire variable domain, with the rest obtained from reference TRBV7-2 and TRBJ2-2, is as follows: GAGVSQSPSNKVTEKGKDVELRCDPISGHTALYWYRQSLGQGLEFLIYFQGNSAPDKSGLPSDRFSAERTGGSVSTLTIQRTQQEDSAVYLCASSLDSGELFFGEGSRLTVL.